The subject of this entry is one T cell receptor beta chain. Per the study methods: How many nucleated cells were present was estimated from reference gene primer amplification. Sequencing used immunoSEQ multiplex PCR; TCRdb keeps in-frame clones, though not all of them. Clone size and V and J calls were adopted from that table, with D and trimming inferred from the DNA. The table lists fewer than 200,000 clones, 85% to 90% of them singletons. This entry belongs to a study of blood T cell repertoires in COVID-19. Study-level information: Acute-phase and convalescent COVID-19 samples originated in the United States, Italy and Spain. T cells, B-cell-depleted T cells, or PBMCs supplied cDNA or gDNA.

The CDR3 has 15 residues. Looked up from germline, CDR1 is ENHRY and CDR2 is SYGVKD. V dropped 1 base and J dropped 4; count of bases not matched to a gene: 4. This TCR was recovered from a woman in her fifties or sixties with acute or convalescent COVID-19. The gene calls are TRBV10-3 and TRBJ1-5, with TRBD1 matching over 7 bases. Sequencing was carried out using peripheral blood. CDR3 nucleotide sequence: TGTGCCATCAGTGAGTTCGGGACAGTTAATCAGCCCCAGCATTTT. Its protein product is CAISEFGTVNQPQHF.